Shown below are 16 T cell receptor beta chains from a single sample sequenced in a study of blood T cells in healthy people across ages. A sample-barcoded 5' primer and a J-beta primer mix were used in a second PCR of roughly 7 to 11 cycles. In TCRdb, the 5' RACE reads were re-called with MiXCR into one record per CDR3 protein. The sample lists around 1,500,000 distinct CDR3 sequences; approximately 42% were seen once. The sample was blood. These receptors were taken from a woman aged 18-29 years in good health.

V usage is TRBV4-1 and J usage is TRBJ2-5; 7 bases are a match to TRBD2. The J segment lost 4 bases and the V segment lost 1 base, leaving 6 bases of the junction unmatched. CDR3 size: 15 residues. Germline CDR1 reads MGHRA; CDR2 reads YSYEKL. The CDR3 loop is CASSQGGGGGETQYF. The CDR3 nucleotides read TGCGCCAGCAGCCAAGGAGGCGGGGGAGGAGAGACCCAGTACTTC.

This clonotype was found a few times. This chain joins TRBV29-1 and TRBJ1-5; D unclear. This CDR3 comprises 13 residues. Germline CDR1 SQVTM, CDR2 ANQGSEA. Deletions cut 6 bases from V and 3 bases from J, with 12 bases between. For the CDR3, the DNA is TGCAGCGTGGGGTGGGGTCCCAATCAGCCCCAGCATTTT. Translating it yields CSVGWGPNQPQHF. The whole variable domain, remainder taken from reference TRBV29-1 and TRBJ1-5, is SAVISQKPSRDICQRGTSLTIQCQVDSQVTMMFWYRQQPGQSLTLIATANQGSEATYESGFVIDKFPISRPNLTFSTLTVSNMSPEDSSIYLCSVGWGPNQPQHFGDGTRLSIL.

The chain uses TRBV10-3 and TRBJ2-3, with D perhaps matching TRBD1 (5 bases). The CDR3 spans 13 residues. V was cut by 9 bases and J by 0 bases, with 10 bases left in between. Germline V CDR1 and CDR2: ENHRY, SYGVKD. In nucleotides, the CDR3 is TGTGCCATGGGGCCTTCTAGCACAGATACGCAGTATTTT. It specifies CAMGPSSTDTQYF.

The CDR3 here is CASSQDWGVTEAFF. The CDR3 DNA reads TGCGCCAGCAGCCAAGATTGGGGGGTCACTGAAGCTTTCTTT. The chain links TRBV4-1 to TRBJ1-1; a weak D match, TRBD1 (5 bases). Germline CDR1 MGHRA, CDR2 YSYEKL. The CDR3 spans 14 residues. V lost 0 bases and J lost 4, with 9 bases in between.

The chain uses TRBV6-1 and TRBJ2-1; maybe TRBD2 (5 bases). The CDR3 sequence is 13 residues long. Looked up from germline, CDR1 is MNHNS and CDR2 is SASEGT. Trimming stripped 8 bases from V and 2 bases from J, with 10 bases between. The CDR3 nucleotides read TGTGCCAGCCGGGAACAAACCTACAATGAGCAGTTCTTC. This codes for CASREQTYNEQFF.

The genes are TRBV6-5 and TRBJ2-3; unclear D gene. Trimming pared 2 bases from V and 2 bases from J, leaving 14 bases between. In germline, CDR1 is MNHEY, CDR2 SVGAGI. The CDR3 has 16 residues. The CDR3 bases are TGTGCCAGCAGTTACGAGAGGCCCTCTTCCACAGATACGCAGTATTTT. The encoded protein is CASSYERPSSTDTQYF.

This clonotype has only a few counts. The chain is built from TRBV30 and TRBJ1-2; D call uncertain. The CDR3 contains 13 residues. Per germline, CDR1 GTSNPN and CDR2 SVGIG (reference sequence). The V end lost 5 bases, the J end lost 2 bases, and 12 bases lay between the germline ends. The CDR3 sequence: CAWWEGSNYGYTF. The CDR3 nucleotides read TGTGCCTGGTGGGAGGGTTCCAACTATGGCTACACCTTC.

The chain recombines TRBV27 with TRBJ2-3, with D hard to call. Germline V gene lookup returns CDR1 MNHEY and CDR2 SMNVEV (reference sequence). The V and J ends lost 3 bases and 4 bases respectively, with 11 bases between them. This CDR3 is 14 amino acids long. The DNA for the CDR3 is TGTGCCAGCAGTTTTGCCTCGGTACCAGATACGCAGTATTTT. Encoded protein: CASSFASVPDTQYF.

This sequence joins TRBV7-9 and TRBJ2-7; 7 bases are a match to TRBD2. CDR1 SEHNR and CDR2 FQNEAQ come from the germline V gene (reference sequence). The CDR3 is 14 residues long. V dropped 1 base and J dropped 4; count of bases not matched to a gene: 4. Here the CDR3 reads CASSLGGRVYEQYF. The CDR3 nucleotides are TGTGCCAGCAGCTTAGGTGGGAGGGTTTACGAGCAGTACTTC. The whole variable domain, remainder taken from reference TRBV7-9 and TRBJ2-7, is DTGVSQNPRHKITKRGQNVTFRCDPISEHNRLYWYRQTLGQGPEFLTYFQNEAQLEKSRLLSDRFSAERPKGSFSTLEIQRTEQGDSAMYLCASSLGGRVYEQYFGPGTRLTVT.

V and J are TRBV12-3 or TRBV12-4 and TRBJ2-7; 7 bases agree with TRBD1. CDR3 length: 15 amino acids. V lost 6 bases, J lost 3 bases, and 11 bases stayed unmatched. The CDR3 reads CASRARGGLDYEQYF. In DNA form, the CDR3 reads TGTGCCAGCAGGGCTCGAGGGGGCCTCGACTACGAGCAGTACTTC.

The rearrangement uses TRBV6-5 and TRBJ2-7; tentatively, D is TRBD2 (6 bases). The CDR3 sequence is 16 residues long. The V end was cut by 1 base, the J end by 0 bases, with 13 bases between. Germline V CDR1 and CDR2: MNHEY, SVGAGI. The CDR3 loop is CASSYFKPGSSYEQYF. The CDR3 coding sequence is TGTGCCAGCAGTTACTTTAAGCCCGGGAGCTCCTACGAGCAGTACTTC.

V usage is TRBV7-2 and J usage is TRBJ1-2, with D maybe TRBD1 (6 bases). CDR3 size: 15 residues. The germline V and J ends were trimmed by 1 base and 4 bases, with 13 bases remaining between them. CDR1 SGHTA and CDR2 FQGNSA come from the germline V gene. The CDR3 is CASSLVGKGGYGYTF. As DNA, the CDR3 is TGTGCCAGCAGCTTAGTCGGCAAGGGGGGCTATGGCTACACCTTC.

Remarks on this clonotype: The junction departs from germline at one end; a sequencing error may be responsible. The chain uses TRBV7-2 and TRBJ1-2; 7 bases map to TRBD1. The germline gives CDR1 SGHTA, CDR2 FQGNSA. The CDR3 is 16 amino acids. CDR3 amino acids: CASSSMTPGQNYGNTF. The CDR3 nucleotides read TGTGCCAGCAGCTCAATGACACCGGGACAGAATTATGGCAACACCTTC.

About this clonotype: No DNA is shown, since the ends of the CDR3 on it are uncertain; the CDR3 is the one TCRdb lists. V gene TRBV6-6 combines with J gene TRBJ1-5. The germline V gene has CDR1 MNHNY and CDR2 SVGAGI (reference sequence). The CDR3 totals 15 residues, both ends included. Here the CDR3 reads CASSSSGNRNQPQHF.

This clonotype was observed a handful of times. The chain recombines TRBV2 with TRBJ2-1; D gene unclear. The CDR3 length is 13 residues. V was cut by 3 bases and J by 4 bases, with 7 bases left in between. Germline-derived CDR1 and CDR2 are SNHLY and FYNNEI. The CDR3 DNA sequence: TGTGCCAGCAGTGAGAGTCAGTACAATGAGCAGTTCTTC. Translation gives CASSESQYNEQFF.

The chain recombines TRBV11-2 with TRBJ2-1; D perhaps matches TRBD2 (7 bases). CDR1 and CDR2 from the germline V gene are SGHAT and FQNNGV. Deletions cut 0 bases from V and 3 bases from J, with 18 bases between. This CDR3 is built from 18 residues. CDR3: CASSLEPGQGGGYNEQFF. Here the CDR3 DNA reads TGTGCCAGCAGCTTAGAGCCAGGCCAAGGGGGGGGCTACAATGAGCAGTTCTTC.